This T cell receptor (beta chain) was recovered during a study of metastatic and nonmetastatic thyroid tumors (dated by TCRdb to 2020 to 2021). In the study overall: Repertoires were compared across peripheral blood and tumor or nodule tissue samples from malignant and benign thyroid patients. Here is what the overall study found, with its caveats: In both blood and tumor samples, TCR beta diversity was reported to be significantly higher in malignant tumors than in benign nodules.

Preparation of the library involved PCR. TCRdb names Illumina HiSeq 4000 as the instrument used. High-throughput sequencing was used to profile the TCR beta-chain CDR3 region of each patient. Per the source publication's procedure: A classifier to discriminate distant-metastatic papillary thyroid cancer patients was built from CDR3 differences across clinicopathological groups. The Shannon index was used to assess repertoire diversity, and the Morisita-Horn index was used to assess tumor-blood repertoire similarity. The public reads were quality trimmed at Q25 with fastp and then assembled into clones with MiXCR by TCRdb, keeping productive beta chains. For this entry, the V and J calls and clone size follow TCRdb and not the study's own pipeline. The table for this sample lists 8,000 to 9,000 clones; roughly a quarter of them were counted only once. Jointly, the top ten make up about 25% of the sample.

There are 16 amino acids in the CDR3, from cysteine to phenylalanine inclusive. Only the CDR3 part of the read is kept: 48 bases, read in frame from the first base. In the germline V gene, CDR1 corresponds to KGHDR and CDR2 to SFDVKD. V has 8 bases trimmed and J has 6 bases trimmed; junction bases matching no gene number 14. Before undergoing thyroid surgery, none of the patients had been given any kind of treatment. Using T-cell receptor beta sequencing, the study looked back at clinical samples from patients collected from the early 2010s to the late 2010s. Judged by its sample share, this clone qualifies as medium-sized (0.01 to 0.1%). No cognate antigen has been identified for it. No base-level quality is on record; no much larger clone is a single base apart.

Material: tumor tissue. This clonotype was obtained from a female donor with papillary thyroid cancer or a benign thyroid nodule (not recorded which). Some clones in this sample may be carry-over from other donors' samples. This chain is built from TRBV24-1 and TRBJ2-2; 7 middle bases align to TRBD2. The DNA reads TGTGCCACCACAACTGCGGCGGGGGTCAGGGCCGGGGAGCTGTTTTTT. Its amino acids are CATTTAAGVRAGELFF.